The entry that follows covers one TCR beta chain sequence. This specimen belongs to a study of T cell changes during pregnancy in multiple sclerosis. Only in-frame clones appear in the TCRdb table, and some are missing; sequencing was by immunoSEQ multiplex PCR. The sample carries tens of thousands of clones, around 94% recorded once. V lost 1 base, J lost 0 bases, and 12 bases lay in between. From germline, CDR1 is MNHEY and CDR2 SMNVEV (reference sequence). CDR3 length equals 16 residues. This receptor was taken from a female donor with multiple sclerosis, enrolled in a pregnancy study. The material was CD4+ T cells from peripheral blood mononuclear cells, obtained after pregnancy. The chain links TRBV27 to TRBJ1-1, with D perhaps matching TRBD1 (5 bases). DNA for the CDR3: TGTGCCAGCAGTTTATTGGGGGGTAACATGAACACTGAAGCTTTCTTT. Its translation is CASSLLGGNMNTEAFF.